These 13 T cell receptor beta chains were sequenced from one sample in a study of patients and donors after allogeneic stem cell transplantation. Using its own MiXCR run on the RT-PCR reads, TCRdb lists one record per CDR3 protein. This sample carries about 150,000 distinct CDR3 sequences, 24% of them seen once, and the ten largest clones take 25% to 30%. The sample was blood, either unsorted or a sorted T cell fraction (not recorded which). The receptors were gathered from a human donor who was either an allogeneic HSCT recipient or a stem cell or donor lymphocyte infusion donor (not recorded which). It is not recorded whose cells these are; they may come from a transplant donor.

This clonotype appeared a few times. CDR3 DNA sequence: TGTGCCAGCAGTTACGCTAAGGGGACACTGCAACTCAGCACAGATACGCAGTATTTT. Protein: CASSYAKGTLQLSTDTQYF. The V gene is TRBV6-6, the J gene TRBJ2-3; D may be TRBD1 (6 bases). CDR3 length: 19 residues. Looked up from germline, CDR1 is MNHNY and CDR2 is SVGAGI (reference sequence). V shed 2 bases and J shed 0 bases, with 21 bases lying between them.

This clonotype was detected only a few times. This chain uses TRBV5-6 with TRBJ1-2, with TRBD1 matching over 8 bases. Germline V gives CDR1 SGHDT, CDR2 YYEEEE. The CDR3 extends over 14 amino acids. Trimming at V came to 2 bases and at J to 3 bases, leaving 3 bases not matched to a gene. The CDR3 loop reads CASSFRGHDYGYTF. CDR3 DNA sequence: TGTGCCAGCAGCTTCAGGGGGCACGACTATGGCTACACCTTC.

The rearrangement joins TRBV10-3 to TRBJ1-3, with a tentative D call TRBD1 (6 bases). The CDR3 is made up of 14 amino acids. Germline V lookup: CDR1 ENHRY, CDR2 SYGVKD. The V gene lost 3 bases and the J gene lost 2 bases, with 8 bases spanning the gap. In DNA form, the CDR3 reads TGTGCCATCAGTGATGGGGGCACTGGAAACACCATATATTTT. Protein: CAISDGGTGNTIYF.

The rearrangement uses TRBV20-1 and TRBJ2-7; D is perhaps TRBD2 (6 bases). V lost 4 bases, J lost 3 bases, and 13 bases lay in between. CDR3 length: 13 residues. Germline V gene lookup returns CDR1 DFQATT and CDR2 SNEGSKA (reference sequence). CDR3 residues: CSATGEVSYEQYF. CDR3 DNA sequence: TGCAGTGCTACTGGGGAGGTGAGCTACGAGCAGTACTTC.

The V call is TRBV2, the J call TRBJ1-5, with D unresolved. CDR3 length equals 14 residues. Trimming stripped 7 bases from V and 2 bases from J, with 12 bases between. Germline-derived CDR1 and CDR2 are SNHLY and FYNNEI. The CDR3 sequence is CASMGREGNQPQHF. CDR3 nucleotides: TGTGCCAGCATGGGAAGGGAGGGCAATCAGCCCCAGCATTTT.

V is TRBV12-3 or TRBV12-4 and J is TRBJ2-7, with D unclear. The CDR3 totals 13 residues. V lost 5 bases, J lost 2 bases, and 10 bases lay in between. As DNA, the CDR3 is TGTGCCAGCAGTCTCCAAGGGCCCTACGAGCAGTACTTC. Translation: CASSLQGPYEQYF.

This clonotype showed up just a few times. V gene TRBV6-6 combines with J gene TRBJ1-2, with unresolved D. V gave up 5 bases and J gave up 4 bases, with 17 bases separating them. The CDR3 is made up of 15 amino acids. Germline assignment: CDR1 MNHNY and CDR2 SVGAGI (reference sequence). CDR3 nucleotide sequence: TGTGCCAGCAGTGCCAACGGACCGCCGACCTATGGCTACACCTTC. Translated: CASSANGPPTYGYTF.

This rearrangement joins TRBV12-3 or TRBV12-4 to TRBJ1-4, with 10 nucleotides matching TRBD1. There are 13 residues in the CDR3. V lost 4 bases, J lost 7 bases, and 0 bases stayed unmatched. The CDR3 nucleotides are TGTGCCAGCAGTTGGGACAGGGGTGAAAAACTGTTTTTT. Its protein product is CASSWDRGEKLFF.

This clonotype was detected only a few times. CDR3 bases: TGTGCCAGCAGCCTACCTTTGACAGTCTCTGGGGCCAACGTCCTGACTTTC. As protein: CASSLPLTVSGANVLTF. The V call is TRBV7-9, the J call TRBJ2-6, with D tentatively TRBD1 (5 bases). V lost 5 bases, J lost 0 bases, and 14 bases lay in between. This CDR3 comprises 17 residues. Germline values: CDR1 SEHNR, CDR2 FQNEAQ (reference sequence).

This chain connects TRBV4-2 to TRBJ1-5, with D unresolved. Trimming pared 8 bases from V and 4 bases from J, leaving 9 bases between. CDR1 LGHNA and CDR2 YNFKEQ come from the germline V gene. This CDR3 spans 12 amino acids. CDR3 loop: CASGDLNQPQHF. The CDR3, as DNA: TGTGCCAGCGGAGACCTAAATCAGCCCCAGCATTTT.

Only a few counts were recorded for this clonotype. The chain has TRBV11-3 and TRBJ1-5; D ambiguous. In germline, CDR1 is SGHNT, CDR2 YENEEA. The CDR3 totals 13 residues. V was cut by 8 bases and J by 5 bases, with 13 bases left in between. Here the CDR3 DNA reads TGTGCCAGCCTTGCTTTTGGGCATCAGCCCCAGCATTTT. Encoded protein: CASLAFGHQPQHF.

This clonotype was counted a single time. The chain is built from TRBV2 and TRBJ1-2, with 11 nucleotides matching TRBD1. Germline CDR1 is SNHLY and CDR2 is FYNNEI. The trim removed 5 bases at V and 9 bases at J, leaving 5 bases unmatched. The CDR3 runs 13 residues. The CDR3 reads CASSPGTGGSYTF. DNA for the CDR3: TGTGCCAGCAGTCCCGGGACAGGGGGAAGCTACACCTTC.

This clonotype was seen more than once but under ten times. J is TRBJ1-5 and V is TRBV12-3 or TRBV12-4; D is possibly TRBD1 (5 bases). Trimming stripped 4 bases from V and 5 bases from J, with 15 bases between. This CDR3 comprises 15 residues. The DNA for the CDR3 is TGTGCCAGCAGTTCCTTAGACAGTTTCGATCAGCCCCAGCATTTT. Its translation is CASSSLDSFDQPQHF.